This entry describes one T cell receptor beta chain. There is no known antigen for this receptor. No much larger clone exists at a distance of one base, and base qualities are not known. The immunoSEQ Assay, a bias-controlled multiplex PCR, was used to amplify TCRbeta CDR3 regions from genomic DNA. As for the original processing: The number of nucleated cells in each sample was estimated from the amplification of reference gene primers within the assay. To quantify the absolute abundance of each unique TCRbeta CDR3 rearrangement, sequence reads were collapsed and filtered. Productive Simpson clonality was computed per sample as the square root of Simpson's diversity index over productive rearrangements. Not all clones reach the TCRdb copy of this immuneACCESS table, which keeps in-frame sequences only. Checked studies attribute under half of the gap to unresolved V genes and leave the rest unexplained. That table furnishes V, J and clone size, whereas the DNA furnished D and trimming. Here the sample has 150,000 to 200,000 clones; 70% to 85% occur a single time. Clones ranked in the top ten supply 22% of the sample.

This record comes from a study of blood T cell repertoires in COVID-19 (TCRdb year 2020). Broadly, across the study: Collaborator samples came from the United States, Italy and Spain and covered acute and convalescent phases of COVID-19. The prospective study material was composed of cDNA or gDNA derived from T cells, B-cell-depleted T cells, or PBMCs. Deeply sampled blood TCRbeta repertoires from subjects exposed to, actively infected with, or recovered from COVID-19 were included in the dataset. The repertoires were released in a freely available public database meant as a resource for research on the immune response to SARS-CoV-2. Samples came from the ongoing ImmuneRACE study (first 160 participants) plus 1,254 subjects from 6 global collaborators. Sample metadata almost always included a de-identified subject ID, COVID-19 status, age in years and sex. HLA class I and class II types, where available, came from metadata supplied by the sample provider rather than from assay-based typing.

CDR1 and CDR2 are read off the germline V gene (reference sequence) as SEHNR and FQNEAQ. Cut back by 2 bases and 2 bases, the V and J ends lie 7 bases apart. Taken from cysteine to phenylalanine, the CDR3 has 14 residues. The only DNA kept is the CDR3, 42 bases in frame from the first base. Overall results and qualifications from the work: The quantity of clinical and demographic metadata differed by source and by participant and was supplied without curation.

Collaborating institutions collected whole blood in K2EDTA tubes following their own protocols. For TCRbeta analysis, collaborators shipped samples in one of three forms: frozen whole blood, isolated PBMCs, or DNA extracted from either of those sample types. Material: peripheral blood. The TCR was taken from an elderly woman with acute or convalescent COVID-19. The rearrangement combines TRBV7-9 with TRBJ1-5, with a weak D call of TRBD1 (6 bases match). The CDR3 protein is CASSLSGGNQPQHF. The bases are TGTGCCAGCAGCTTATCAGGGGGCAATCAGCCCCAGCATTTT.